This TCR beta chain was obtained from a study of T cells after yellow fever vaccination. Comment on this clonotype: Its specificity is unknown.

Study findings and constraints: Only a minor proportion of clonotypes was detected across both CD4 and CD8 compartments.

Using its own MiXCR run on the 5' RACE reads, TCRdb lists one record per CDR3 protein. The table includes just under 600,000 distinct CDR3 sequences, less than 15% detected once. The CDR3 totals 19 residues. V lost 0 bases to trimming and J lost 3 bases; unmatched junction nucleotides: 8. CDR1 and CDR2 (germline): MNHEY, SMNVEV (reference sequence). The rearrangement uses TRBV27 and TRBJ2-3; 14 positions match TRBD2. The sequence was obtained from a man younger than 40 who received the YFV17D yellow fever vaccine. The source was PBMCs, collected on the day of the yellow fever booster vaccination. The CDR3 spells CASSLSWGLAGVSTDTQYF. DNA of the CDR3: TGTGCCAGCAGTTTATCGTGGGGACTAGCGGGAGTTAGTACAGATACGCAGTATTTT.